This T cell receptor beta chain comes out of a study of shared clonotypes between healthy human individuals. Each subset's genomic DNA was shared equally among a number of immunoSEQ plates. The method was immunoSEQ multiplex PCR; TCRdb's version includes in-frame clones alone and lacks a portion of them. This sample has some 2.1 million clones, with roughly 96% found just once. On this clone itself: Antigen: not known. A read error may produce the germline difference seen at one junction end.

The CDR3 extends over 18 amino acids. Per germline, CDR1 SSHAT and CDR2 FNYEAQ (reference sequence). Findings and limits, study-wide: Sharing across four donors was highest in naive CD4 (roughly 5%) and lowest in memory CD8 (0.4%). Only blood samples were collected, and tissue repertoires likely differ.

Each of the donors was a healthy adult who was HIV-negative and had not had a recent acute infection or vaccination. This TCR was sampled from a man between 18 and 35 years old in good health. The genes are TRBV7-7 and TRBJ2-1; TRBD2 matches 9 bases. The material sequenced was naive CD4+ T cells sorted from blood. Subset in this sample: CD45RA+ positively selected. CDR3 nucleotides: TGTGCTAGCAGCTTTGGCCTAGCGGGGCCCAAAAATTACAATGAGCAGTTCTTC. It codes for CASSFGLAGPKNYNEQFF.